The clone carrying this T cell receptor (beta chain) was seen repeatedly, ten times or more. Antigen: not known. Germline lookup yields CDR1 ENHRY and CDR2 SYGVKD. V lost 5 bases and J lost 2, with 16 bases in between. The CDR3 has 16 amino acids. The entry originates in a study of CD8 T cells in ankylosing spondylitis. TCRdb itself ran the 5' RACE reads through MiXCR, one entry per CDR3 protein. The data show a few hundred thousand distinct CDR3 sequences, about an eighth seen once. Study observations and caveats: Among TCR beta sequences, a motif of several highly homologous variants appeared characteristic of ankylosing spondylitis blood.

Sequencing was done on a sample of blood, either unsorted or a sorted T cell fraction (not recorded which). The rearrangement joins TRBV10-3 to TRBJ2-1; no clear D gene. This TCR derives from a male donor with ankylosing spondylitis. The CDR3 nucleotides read TGTGCCATCAGTAGCAGTGATAGATTCCCCTACAATGAGCAGTTCTTC. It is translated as CAISSSDRFPYNEQFF.